The text below deals with one T cell receptor (beta chain). This entry belongs to a study of shared clonotypes between healthy human individuals. J lost 6 bases, V lost 6 bases, and 22 bases had no gene match. Germline assignment: CDR1 SNHLY and CDR2 FYNNEI. This CDR3 is built from 19 residues. Selected positively for CCR7 and CD45RO-negative, naive CD8 cells excluded terminally differentiated effector memory CD45RA+ cells. Healthy adults negative for HIV, lacking recent acute infections or vaccinations, served as donors. The method was immunoSEQ multiplex PCR; TCRdb's version includes in-frame clones alone and lacks a portion of them. Here the sample spans 2 million to 2.5 million clones, about 93% being singletons.

This chain links TRBV2 with TRBJ2-2; 7 nucleotides align to TRBD2. The source is a young man in good health. Some clones in this sample may be carry-over from other donors' samples. Sequencing was carried out using naive CD8+ T cells from PBMCs. CDR3: CASRPYGTTDLYGPGELFF. The CDR3 DNA follows: TGTGCCAGCAGGCCTTACGGGACTACTGACTTGTACGGGCCCGGGGAGCTGTTTTTT. The whole variable domain, remainder taken from reference TRBV2 and TRBJ2-2, is EPEVTQTPSHQVTQMGQEVILRCVPISNHLYFYWYRQILGQKVEFLVSFYNNEISEKSEIFDDQFSVERPDGSNFTLKIRSTKLEDSAMYFCASRPYGTTDLYGPGELFFGEGSRLTVL.